Below are 8 T cell receptor beta chains sequenced from a single sample in a study of blood T cell repertoires in COVID-19. Assay: immunoSEQ multiplex PCR; the TCRdb copy retains only in-frame clones and omits some. The sample yields roughly 260,000 clones, around 87% seen once. Sequences were obtained from peripheral blood. These receptors all come from a woman between 50 and 59 years old with acute or convalescent COVID-19.

The genes are TRBV27 and TRBJ2-1; D not resolved. The germline gives CDR1 MNHEY, CDR2 SMNVEV (reference sequence). The ends were cut back, 4 bases at V and 8 bases at J, with 9 bases in the middle. There are 12 residues in the CDR3. The CDR3 region is CASSWSRDEQFF. The CDR3 DNA follows: TGTGCCAGCAGTTGGTCCCGGGATGAGCAGTTCTTC.

The genes are TRBV28 and TRBJ2-4; TRBD1 is a possible D gene (7 bases). Trimming took off 1 base at V and 3 bases at J, with 13 bases between the two ends. The germline V gene has CDR1 MDHEN and CDR2 SYDVKM. CDR3 length equals 16 residues. The CDR3 sequence: CASSLSPGGIKNIQYF. Written as DNA, the CDR3 is TGTGCCAGCAGTTTATCTCCAGGGGGGATCAAAAACATTCAGTACTTC.

The J gene is TRBJ1-6, the V gene TRBV5-3, with D hard to call. TRBV5-3 is recorded as an ORF, its role being uncertain. V lost 0 bases, J lost 4 bases, and 11 bases lay in between. The CDR3 contains 16 residues. DNA for the CDR3: TGTGCCAGAAGCTTGGCCTGTCCGGTATATAATTCACCCCTCCACTTT. Its protein product is CARSLACPVYNSPLHF.

The chain is built from TRBV3-1 (or the pseudogene TRBV3-2) and TRBJ1-1; D gene uncertain. Per the germline V gene, CDR1 is LGHDT and CDR2 is YNNKEL (reference sequence). The V end was cut by 10 bases, the J end by 4 bases, with 19 bases between. There are 14 residues in the CDR3. CDR3 sequence reads: CATKREKDGTEAFF. The CDR3 DNA follows: TGTGCCACCAAGAGGGAAAAGGACGGCACTGAAGCTTTCTTT.

The V call is TRBV28, the J call TRBJ2-1; 14 positions match TRBD2. Germline V lookup: CDR1 MDHEN, CDR2 SYDVKM. This CDR3 is 18 amino acids long. V lost 3 bases and J lost 4; bases outside the gene matches: 8. The CDR3 loop reads CASSFLGTSGRAYNEQFF. CDR3 DNA sequence: TGTGCCAGCAGTTTCCTCGGGACTAGCGGGAGAGCGTACAATGAGCAGTTCTTC.

V and J are TRBV7-9 and TRBJ2-7; 9 bases fit TRBD1. Trimming removed 2 bases from V and 3 bases from J; junction bases left unmatched: 8. The germline V gene encodes CDR1 SEHNR and CDR2 FQNEAQ (reference sequence). The CDR3 has 16 amino acids. This CDR3 reads CASSLSPGQGLYEQYF. CDR3 bases: TGTGCCAGCAGCTTATCGCCGGGACAGGGACTCTACGAGCAGTACTTC. The full variable domain, completed using reference TRBV7-9 and TRBJ2-7, is DTGVSQNPRHKITKRGQNVTFRCDPISEHNRLYWYRQTLGQGPEFLTYFQNEAQLEKSRLLSDRFSAERPKGSFSTLEIQRTEQGDSAMYLCASSLSPGQGLYEQYFGPGTRLTVT.

There are a few counts of this clone. This chain uses TRBV7-6 with TRBJ1-1; the D gene is possibly TRBD1 (6 bases). The CDR3 is 13 residues long. The V end lost 4 bases, the J end lost 1 base, and 7 bases lay between the germline ends. Germline loops: CDR1 SGHVS, CDR2 FNYEAQ. CDR3 sequence reads: CASSSQGNTEAFF. CDR3 sequence (DNA): TGTGCCAGCAGCTCACAGGGGAACACTGAAGCTTTCTTT.

The rearrangement joins TRBV7-8 to TRBJ1-4; D is uncertain. Trimming stripped 3 bases from V and 6 bases from J, with 8 bases between. Germline lookup yields CDR1 SGHVS and CDR2 FQNEAQ. The CDR3 runs to 13 residues. The CDR3, as DNA: TGTGCCAGCAGCTTTAGATTCGATGAAAAACTGTTTTTT. Its translation is CASSFRFDEKLFF.